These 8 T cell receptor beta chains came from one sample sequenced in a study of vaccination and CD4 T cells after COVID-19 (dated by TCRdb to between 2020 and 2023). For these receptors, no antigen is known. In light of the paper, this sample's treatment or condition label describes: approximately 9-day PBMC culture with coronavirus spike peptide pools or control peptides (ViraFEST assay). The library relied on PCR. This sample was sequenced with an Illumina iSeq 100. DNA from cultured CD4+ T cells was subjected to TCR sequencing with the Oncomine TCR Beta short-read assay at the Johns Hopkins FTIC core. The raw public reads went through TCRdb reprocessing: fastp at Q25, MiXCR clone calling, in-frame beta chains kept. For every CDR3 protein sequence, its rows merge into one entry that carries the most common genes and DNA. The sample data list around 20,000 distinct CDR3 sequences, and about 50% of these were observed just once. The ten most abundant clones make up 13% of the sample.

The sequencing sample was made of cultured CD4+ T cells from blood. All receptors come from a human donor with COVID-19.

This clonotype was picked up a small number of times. This CDR3 is CATSAVLGGEQFF. DNA for the CDR3: TGTGCCACCAGTGCCGTACTAGGAGGTGAGCAGTTCTTC. The chain has TRBV24-1 and TRBJ2-1, with a weak D call TRBD2 (5 bases). The CDR3 is 13 amino acids. Germline V lookup: CDR1 KGHDR, CDR2 SFDVKD. V lost 5 bases, J lost 9 bases, and 13 bases lay in between.

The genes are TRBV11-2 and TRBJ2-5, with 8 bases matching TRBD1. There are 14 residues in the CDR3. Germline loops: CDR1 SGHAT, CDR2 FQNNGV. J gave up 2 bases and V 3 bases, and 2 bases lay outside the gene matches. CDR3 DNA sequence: TGTGCCAGCAGCTTTTACAGGGGGCAAGAGACCCAGTACTTC. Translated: CASSFYRGQETQYF.

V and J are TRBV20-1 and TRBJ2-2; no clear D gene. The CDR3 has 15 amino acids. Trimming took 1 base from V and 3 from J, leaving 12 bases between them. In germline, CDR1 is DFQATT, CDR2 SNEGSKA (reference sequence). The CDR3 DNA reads TGCAGTGCTAGAGGATTACGGTGGGACACCGGGGAGCTGTTTTTT. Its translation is CSARGLRWDTGELFF.

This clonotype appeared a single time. CDR3 protein: CASSTGLAGAQSSYNEQFF. The CDR3 nucleotides are TGTGCCAGCAGTACAGGACTAGCGGGGGCCCAGAGCTCCTACAATGAGCAGTTCTTC. The rearrangement links TRBV27 to TRBJ2-1; 13 nucleotides match TRBD2. CDR3 length: 19 residues. Germline loops: CDR1 MNHEY, CDR2 SMNVEV (reference sequence). V trimming: 5 bases; J trimming: 0 bases; junction bases outside the gene matches: 10.

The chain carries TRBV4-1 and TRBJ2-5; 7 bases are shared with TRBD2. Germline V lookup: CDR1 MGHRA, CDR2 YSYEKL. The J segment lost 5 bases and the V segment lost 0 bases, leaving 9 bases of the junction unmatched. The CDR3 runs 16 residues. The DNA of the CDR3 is TGCGCCAGCAGCCAAGAACGGACCGGGGGGTGGGAGACCCAGTACTTC. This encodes CASSQERTGGWETQYF.

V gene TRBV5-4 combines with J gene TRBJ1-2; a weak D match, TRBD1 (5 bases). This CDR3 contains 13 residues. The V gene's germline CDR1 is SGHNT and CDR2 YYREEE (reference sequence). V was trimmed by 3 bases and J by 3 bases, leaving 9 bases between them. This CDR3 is CASSSDKDYGYTF. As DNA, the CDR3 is TGTGCCAGCAGCTCGGACAAGGACTATGGCTACACCTTC.

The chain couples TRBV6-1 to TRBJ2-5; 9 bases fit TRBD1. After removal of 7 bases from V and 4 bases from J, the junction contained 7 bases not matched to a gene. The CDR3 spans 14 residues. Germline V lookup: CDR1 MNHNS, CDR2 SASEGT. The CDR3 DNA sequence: TGTGCCAGCAACACACAGGGGGCCGGAGAGACCCAGTACTTC. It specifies CASNTQGAGETQYF.

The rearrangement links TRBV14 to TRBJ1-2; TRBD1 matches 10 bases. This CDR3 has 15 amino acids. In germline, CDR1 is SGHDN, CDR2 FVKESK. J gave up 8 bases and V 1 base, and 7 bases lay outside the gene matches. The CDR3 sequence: CASSQGGQGRWGYTF. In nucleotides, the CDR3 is TGTGCCAGCAGCCAAGGGGGACAGGGGCGGTGGGGCTACACCTTC.